This paragraph covers one T cell receptor (beta chain) sequence. Its antigen is unknown. This sample was taken from a study of T cell responses to AZD1222 COVID-19 vaccine. Study findings and constraints: No repertoire was sampled before or during the peak T cell response, only after it. A rise in Spike-specific TCR breadth and depth followed two AZD1222 doses.

Data came from immunoSEQ multiplex PCR; TCRdb stores just in-frame clones and leaves some out. Of 95,000 to 130,000 clones listed, roughly 93% were seen once; the top ten hold 1.5% to 2%. V was pared by 0 bases and J by 4 bases, with 15 bases between. The CDR3 extends over 15 amino acids. Germline V gene data show CDR1 as GTSNPN and CDR2 as SVGIG (reference sequence). This TCR derives from an adult who received the AZD1222 COVID-19 vaccine. The source material was peripheral blood, sampled 28 days after the second AZD1222 dose. The J gene is TRBJ1-2, the V gene TRBV30; D might be TRBD1 (5 bases). The chain's CDR3 is CAWSVQMARAYGYTF. In DNA, the CDR3 is TGTGCCTGGAGTGTACAGATGGCCAGGGCCTATGGCTACACCTTC.